This TCR beta chain was retrieved from a study of blood T cell repertoires in COVID-19. Study-wide background: Whether acute or convalescent, the COVID-19 samples came from the United States, Italy and Spain. T cells, B-cell-depleted T cells, or PBMCs supplied cDNA or gDNA.

This CDR3 is 14 amino acids long. Germline V gene data show CDR1 as SGHTA and CDR2 as FQGNSA. Trimming pared 1 base from V and 1 base from J, leaving 7 bases between. As originally analysed: Reference gene primer amplification yielded estimated nucleated cell counts. Sequenced by immunoSEQ multiplex PCR; TCRdb stores in-frame clones only, minus some. That table is the source of V, J and clone size, and D and trimming were worked out from the DNA. This table holds 200,000 to 250,000 clones, 80% to 90% found once. The Seattle patients joined while their infection was active and were tracked longitudinally afterward.

This TCR was sampled from a woman of 80 years or more with COVID-19, enrolled during active disease. The sample consisted of peripheral blood. The chain employs TRBV7-2 and TRBJ1-1; D may be TRBD1 (5 bases). The CDR3 spells CASSLEGENTEAFF. DNA of the CDR3: TGTGCCAGCAGCTTAGAAGGGGAGAACACTGAAGCTTTCTTT.